The 13 T cell receptor beta chains below all came from one sample that was sequenced in a study of cytomegalovirus exposure and HLA in healthy donors. Assay used: immunoSEQ multiplex PCR; TCRdb lists only in-frame clones, some missing. Here the sample spans around 200,000 clones, 85% to 90% being singletons. The material sequenced was PBMCs. Receptors were obtained from a woman aged 18-30 years in good health and CMV-seronegative.

This rearrangement joins TRBV29-1 to TRBJ1-2; 9 positions agree with TRBD1. Germline CDR1 and CDR2: SQVTM and ANQGSEA. The CDR3 is made up of 14 amino acids. V lost 7 bases to trimming and J lost 2 bases; unmatched junction nucleotides: 8. The CDR3 coding sequence is TGCAGCGCCCTCACAGGGGGCGCGAACTATGGCTACACCTTC. The encoded protein is CSALTGGANYGYTF.

The CDR3 region is CASSLVGGSGANVLTF. In DNA form, the CDR3 reads TGTGCCAGCAGCTTAGTGGGAGGTTCTGGGGCCAACGTCCTGACTTTC. V gene TRBV7-2 combines with J gene TRBJ2-6; weak D call: TRBD2 (6 bases). V gave up 1 base and J gave up 1 base, with 8 bases separating them. The CDR3 contains 16 residues. CDR1 and CDR2 from the germline V gene are SGHTA and FQGNSA.

The V gene is TRBV2, the J gene TRBJ1-5; D perhaps matches TRBD1 (5 bases). Looked up from germline, CDR1 is SNHLY and CDR2 is FYNNEI. V was trimmed by 3 bases and J by 7 bases, leaving 10 bases between them. The CDR3 has 13 residues. The CDR3 DNA sequence: TGTGCCAGCAGTGAGCAGGGCAGGCAGCCCCAGCATTTT. It codes for CASSEQGRQPQHF.

The CDR3 coding sequence is TGCGCCAGCAGCTTGGTGGTAGCGGGGGGATTCACGGCGAACACCGGGGAGCTGTTTTTT. This gives the protein CASSLVVAGGFTANTGELFF. V usage is TRBV5-1 and J usage is TRBJ2-2, with 10 bases lining up with TRBD2. With 0 bases clipped from V and 0 bases from J, the junction kept 11 bases outside the gene matches. The V gene's germline CDR1 is SGHRS and CDR2 YFSETQ. The CDR3 contains 20 residues.

The chain recombines TRBV6-4 with TRBJ2-1, with 8 bases lining up with TRBD1. With 0 bases clipped from V and 8 bases from J, the junction kept 6 bases outside the gene matches. The CDR3 length is 15 residues. Germline values: CDR1 MRHNA, CDR2 SNTAGT. The DNA for the CDR3 is TGTGCCAGCAGTGACTCGCCGGACAGGGCACATGAGCAGTTCTTC. Protein sequence: CASSDSPDRAHEQFF.

This rearrangement joins TRBV28 to TRBJ2-1, with D possibly being TRBD2 (6 bases). Germline assignment: CDR1 MDHEN and CDR2 SYDVKM. The V gene lost 5 bases and the J gene lost 3 bases, with 14 bases spanning the gap. The CDR3 runs 15 residues. Written as DNA, the CDR3 is TGTGCCAGCAGTCCCCGGGACTCGCACTACAATGAGCAGTTCTTC. As protein: CASSPRDSHYNEQFF.

This chain uses TRBV5-4 with TRBJ1-1; D possibly corresponds to TRBD1 (5 bases). Germline V CDR1 and CDR2: SGHNT, YYREEE (reference sequence). V shed 4 bases and J shed 1 base, with 11 bases lying between them. This CDR3 has 14 residues. CDR3 amino acids: CASSGGTENTEAFF. The CDR3 coding sequence is TGTGCCAGCAGCGGAGGGACGGAGAACACTGAAGCTTTCTTT.

This clone was recorded a few times. The chain combines TRBV5-1 with TRBJ2-3; no firm D call. Trimming stripped 1 base from V and 3 bases from J, with 9 bases between. Germline CDR1 reads SGHRS; CDR2 reads YFSETQ. The CDR3 is 14 amino acids. CDR3 protein: CASSLSGRTDTQYF. CDR3 DNA sequence: TGCGCCAGCAGCTTGTCTGGCAGAACAGATACGCAGTATTTT.

This rearrangement joins TRBV4-2 to TRBJ2-7, with 13 bases lining up with TRBD2. J was trimmed by 3 bases and V by 4 bases; bases with no gene match: 9. Germline lookup yields CDR1 LGHNA and CDR2 YNFKEQ. This CDR3 contains 17 residues. The DNA of the CDR3 is TGTGCCAGCAGCCTTAACTGGGGACTAGCGGGACACTACGAGCAGTACTTC. Its translation is CASSLNWGLAGHYEQYF.

J is TRBJ2-2 and V is TRBV19; D may be TRBD1 (5 bases). The CDR3 consists of 14 residues. V lost 8 bases to trimming and J lost 0 bases, with 10 bases between them. CDR1 is LNHDA, CDR2 SQIVND, per germline (reference sequence). CDR3 residues: CASQQETNTGELFF. CDR3 nucleotide sequence: TGTGCCAGTCAACAGGAAACGAACACCGGGGAGCTGTTTTTT. The full variable domain, its missing parts supplied by reference TRBV19 and TRBJ2-2, is DGGITQSPKYLFRKEGQNVTLSCEQNLNHDAMYWYRQDPGQGLRLIYYSQIVNDFQKGDIAEGYSVSREKKESFPLTVTSAQKNPTAFYLCASQQETNTGELFFGEGSRLTVL.

CDR3 in amino acids: CASSVRNYGYTF. Here the CDR3 DNA reads TGTGCCAGCAGCGTACGGAACTATGGCTACACCTTC. This chain links TRBV7-2 with TRBJ1-2; no clear D. V dropped 5 bases and J dropped 2 bases, with 6 bases sitting between them. The CDR3 has 12 amino acids. Germline V lookup: CDR1 SGHTA, CDR2 FQGNSA.

In this sample, this clone turned up once. CDR3 bases: TGTGCCAGCAGTAATTGGGACACGAACAATGAGCAGTTCTTC. Amino acids: CASSNWDTNNEQFF. V usage is TRBV11-3 and J usage is TRBJ2-1; weak D call: TRBD1 (6 bases). This CDR3 region has 14 residues. Trimming shortened V by 6 bases and J by 5 bases, and 14 bases separated the two germline ends. Germline V lookup: CDR1 SGHNT, CDR2 YENEEA.

There are a few counts of this clone. In nucleotides, the CDR3 is TGTGCCTGCTCAGGACAGATTAGCAATCAGCCCCAGCATTTT. Translating gives CACSGQISNQPQHF. The chain has TRBV30 and TRBJ1-5, with a tentative D call TRBD1 (6 bases). The CDR3 runs 14 residues. CDR1 GTSNPN and CDR2 SVGIG come from the germline V gene (reference sequence). The V end lost 6 bases, the J end lost 0 bases, and 12 bases lay between the germline ends.